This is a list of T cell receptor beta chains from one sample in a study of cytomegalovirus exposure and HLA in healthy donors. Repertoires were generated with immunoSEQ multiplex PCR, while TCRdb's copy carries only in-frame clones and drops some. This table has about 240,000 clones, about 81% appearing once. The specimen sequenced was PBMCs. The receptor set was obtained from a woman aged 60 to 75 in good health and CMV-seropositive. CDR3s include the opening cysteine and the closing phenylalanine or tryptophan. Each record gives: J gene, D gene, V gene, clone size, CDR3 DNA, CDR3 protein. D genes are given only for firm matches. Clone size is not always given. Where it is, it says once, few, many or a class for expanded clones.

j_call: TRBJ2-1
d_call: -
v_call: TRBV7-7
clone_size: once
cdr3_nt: TGTGCTAGCAGCCCCCTCGGCGGTTTTTACAATGAGCAGTTCTTC
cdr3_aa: CASSPLGGFYNEQFF

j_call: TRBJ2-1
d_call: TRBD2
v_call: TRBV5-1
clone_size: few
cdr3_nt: TGCGCCAGCAGCCTGGGACTAGTCTTGGATGAGCAGTTCTTC
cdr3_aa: CASSLGLVLDEQFF

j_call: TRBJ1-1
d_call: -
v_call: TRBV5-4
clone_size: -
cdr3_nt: TGTGCCAGCAGCTTGGCTCAGGGAGGGACTGAAGCTTTCTTT
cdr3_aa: CASSLAQGGTEAFF

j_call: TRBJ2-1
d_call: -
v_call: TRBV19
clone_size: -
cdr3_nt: TGTGCCAGTAGGGTCTCACAGGGCAACAATGAGCAGTTCTTC
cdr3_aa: CASRVSQGNNEQFF

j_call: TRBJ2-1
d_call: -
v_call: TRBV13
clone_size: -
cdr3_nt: TGTGCCAGCAGCCACATTGACAGAGACAATGAGCAGTTCTTC
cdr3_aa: CASSHIDRDNEQFF

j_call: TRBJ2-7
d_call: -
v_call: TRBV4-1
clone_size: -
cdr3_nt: TGCGCCAGCAGCCAAGAGGTGGCTAGCGTATACTACGAGCAGTACTTC
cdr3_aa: CASSQEVASVYYEQYF

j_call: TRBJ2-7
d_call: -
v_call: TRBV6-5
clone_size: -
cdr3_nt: TGTGCCAGCAGACGTCCGGGCAGGGCCTACGAGCAGTACTTC
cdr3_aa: CASRRPGRAYEQYF

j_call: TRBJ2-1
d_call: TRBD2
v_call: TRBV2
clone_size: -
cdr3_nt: TGTGCCAGCACTGCGGGAGACTACAATGAGCAGTTCTTC
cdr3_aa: CASTAGDYNEQFF

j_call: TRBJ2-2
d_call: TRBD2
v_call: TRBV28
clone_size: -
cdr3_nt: TGTGCCAGCAGTTTAAGTCTAGCGGGAACCGGGGAGCTGTTTTTT
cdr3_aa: CASSLSLAGTGELFF

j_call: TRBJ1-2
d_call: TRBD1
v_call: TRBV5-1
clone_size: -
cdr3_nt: TGCGCCAGCAGGAGGGACAGGGACGATGGCTACACCTTC
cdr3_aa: CASRRDRDDGYTF

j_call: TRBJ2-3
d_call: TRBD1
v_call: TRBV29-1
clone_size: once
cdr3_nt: TGCATCCCTCTCCACTCCGCGCGAACCATACGACAGGGGGAGACAGATACGCAGTATTTT
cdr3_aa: CIPLHSARTIRQGETDTQYF

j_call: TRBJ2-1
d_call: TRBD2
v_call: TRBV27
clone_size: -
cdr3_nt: TGTGCCAGCTGCCGGGACTGGGGGGGTGGTGAGCAGTTCTTC
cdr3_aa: CASCRDWGGGEQFF

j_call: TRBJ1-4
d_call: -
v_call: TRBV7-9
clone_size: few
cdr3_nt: TGTGCCAGCAGCTTAGCAGGGGATAGTGAAAAACTGTTTTTT
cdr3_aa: CASSLAGDSEKLFF

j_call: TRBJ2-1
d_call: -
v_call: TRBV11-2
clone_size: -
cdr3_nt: TGTGCCAGCAGTCCGGTCGGGGACAATGAGCAGTTCTTC
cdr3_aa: CASSPVGDNEQFF

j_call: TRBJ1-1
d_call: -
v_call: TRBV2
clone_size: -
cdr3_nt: TGTGCCAGCAGCCTCGGACAGTCAACTTACACTGAAGCTTTCTTT
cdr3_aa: CASSLGQSTYTEAFF

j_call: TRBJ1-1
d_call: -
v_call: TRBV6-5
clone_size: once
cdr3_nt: TGTGCCAGCAGCCCTCAGGGAATGAACACTGAAGCTTTCTTT
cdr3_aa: CASSPQGMNTEAFF

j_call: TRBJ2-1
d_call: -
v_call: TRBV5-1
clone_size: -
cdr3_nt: TGCGCCAGCAGCTTGGCGGGAGTGGGGAATGAGCAGTTCTTC
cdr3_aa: CASSLAGVGNEQFF

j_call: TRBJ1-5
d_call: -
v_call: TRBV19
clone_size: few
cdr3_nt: TGTGCCAGTACCCTAAAGCGGGGGGGCAATCAGCCCCAGCATTTT
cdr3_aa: CASTLKRGGNQPQHF

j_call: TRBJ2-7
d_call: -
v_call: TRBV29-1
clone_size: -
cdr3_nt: TGCAGCGTACTTGGGGACTTTGACTACGAGCAGTACTTC
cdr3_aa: CSVLGDFDYEQYF

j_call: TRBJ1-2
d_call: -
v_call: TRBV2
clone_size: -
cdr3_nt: TGTGCCAGCACTTCAGGGGCCTCGGGCTACACCTTC
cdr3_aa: CASTSGASGYTF

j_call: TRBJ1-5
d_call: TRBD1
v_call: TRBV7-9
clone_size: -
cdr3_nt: TGTGCCAGCAGCACCAGGGGGAGCAATCAGCCCCAGCATTTT
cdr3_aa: CASSTRGSNQPQHF

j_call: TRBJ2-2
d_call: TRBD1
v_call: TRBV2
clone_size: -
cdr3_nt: TGTGCCAGCAGTGGAGGGGTCAGGGGGTCCGGGGAGCTGTTTTTT
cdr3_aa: CASSGGVRGSGELFF

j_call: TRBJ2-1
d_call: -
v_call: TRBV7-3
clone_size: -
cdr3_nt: TGTGCCAGCAGCTTAAGGATCGGGAGCTCCTACAATGAGCAGTTCTTC
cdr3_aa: CASSLRIGSSYNEQFF

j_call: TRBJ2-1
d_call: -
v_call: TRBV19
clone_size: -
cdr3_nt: TGTGCCAGTAGTAACCCCGGGACTGGGGACAATGAGCAGTTCTTC
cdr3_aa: CASSNPGTGDNEQFF

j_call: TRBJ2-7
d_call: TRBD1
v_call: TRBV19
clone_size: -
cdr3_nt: TGTGCCAGTAGTAGCCGGGACAGGGTGGGCTACGAGCAGTACTTC
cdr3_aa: CASSSRDRVGYEQYF

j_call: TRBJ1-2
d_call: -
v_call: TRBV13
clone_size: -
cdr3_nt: TGTGCCAGCAGCCATGACAGTTACACTAACTATGGCTACACCTTC
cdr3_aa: CASSHDSYTNYGYTF